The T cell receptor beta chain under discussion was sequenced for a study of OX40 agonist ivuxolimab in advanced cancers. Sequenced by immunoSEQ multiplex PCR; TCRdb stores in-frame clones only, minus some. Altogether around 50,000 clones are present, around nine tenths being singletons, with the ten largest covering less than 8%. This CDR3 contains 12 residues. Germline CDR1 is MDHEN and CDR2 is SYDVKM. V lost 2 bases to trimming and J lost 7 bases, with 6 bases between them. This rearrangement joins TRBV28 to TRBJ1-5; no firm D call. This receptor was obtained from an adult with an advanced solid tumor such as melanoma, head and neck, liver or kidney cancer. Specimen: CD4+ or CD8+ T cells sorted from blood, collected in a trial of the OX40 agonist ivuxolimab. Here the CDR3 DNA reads TGTGCCAGCAGTTTAACAGTCCAGCCCCAGCATTTT. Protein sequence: CASSLTVQPQHF.